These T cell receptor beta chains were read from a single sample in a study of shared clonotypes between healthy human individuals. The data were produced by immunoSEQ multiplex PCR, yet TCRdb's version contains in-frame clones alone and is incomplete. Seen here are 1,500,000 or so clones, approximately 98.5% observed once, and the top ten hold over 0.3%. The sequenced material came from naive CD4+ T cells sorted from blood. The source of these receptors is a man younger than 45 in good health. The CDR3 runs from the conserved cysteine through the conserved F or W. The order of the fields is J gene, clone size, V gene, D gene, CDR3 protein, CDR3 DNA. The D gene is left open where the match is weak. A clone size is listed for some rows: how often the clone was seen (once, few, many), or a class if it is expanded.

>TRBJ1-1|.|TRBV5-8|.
CASSLAGNTEAFF
TGTGCCAGCAGCTTGGCAGGGAACACTGAAGCTTTCTTT
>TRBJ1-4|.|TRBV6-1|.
CASSERGAPNEKLFF
TGTGCCAGCAGTGAACGGGGGGCCCCTAATGAAAAACTGTTTTTT
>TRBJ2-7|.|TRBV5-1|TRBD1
CASSLAGQGVGEQYF
TGCGCCAGCAGCTTGGCGGGACAGGGCGTCGGCGAGCAGTACTTC
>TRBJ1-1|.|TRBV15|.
CATSRGDQGMNTEAFF
TGTGCCACCAGCAGAGGCGACCAGGGGATGAACACTGAAGCTTTCTTT
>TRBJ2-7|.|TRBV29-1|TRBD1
CSVGTGVHEQYF
TGCAGCGTTGGAACAGGGGTCCACGAGCAGTACTTC
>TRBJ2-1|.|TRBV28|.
CASSSGVRVDEQFF
TGTGCCAGCAGTTCAGGGGTCAGGGTGGATGAGCAGTTCTTC
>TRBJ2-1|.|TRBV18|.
CASSPSKGPSSYNEQFF
TGTGCCAGCTCACCAAGCAAGGGTCCCAGCTCCTACAATGAGCAGTTCTTC
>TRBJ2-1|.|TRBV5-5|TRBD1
CASSLSGQGFDEQFF
TGTGCCAGCAGCTTGTCTGGACAGGGGTTCGATGAGCAGTTCTTC
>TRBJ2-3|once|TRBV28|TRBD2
CASTLSGVTDTQYF
TGTGCCAGTACACTTAGCGGGGTGACAGATACGCAGTATTTT
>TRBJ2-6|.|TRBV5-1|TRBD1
CASGRDSSFGANVLTF
TGCGCCAGCGGAAGGGACAGCTCATTTGGGGCCAACGTCCTGACTTTC
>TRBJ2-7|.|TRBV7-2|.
CASSPPGGYYEQYF
TGTGCCAGCAGCCCCCCGGGTGGCTACTACGAGCAGTACTTC
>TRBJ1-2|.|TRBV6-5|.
CASRDTIYGYTF
TGTGCCAGCCGGGACACAATCTATGGCTACACCTTC
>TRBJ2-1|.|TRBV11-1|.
CASSLEVGEQFF
TGTGCCAGCAGCTTAGAAGTAGGTGAGCAGTTCTTC
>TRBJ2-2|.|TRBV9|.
CASSVVSVNTGELFF
TGTGCCAGCAGCGTAGTGTCAGTCAACACCGGGGAGCTGTTTTTT
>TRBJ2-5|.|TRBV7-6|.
CASSLLRETQYF
TGTGCCAGCAGCTTATTACGGGAGACCCAGTACTTC
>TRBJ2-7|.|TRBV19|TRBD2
CASSRGFIAGGANAYEQYF
TGTGCCAGTAGTAGGGGATTTATAGCGGGAGGGGCGAACGCCTACGAGCAGTACTTC
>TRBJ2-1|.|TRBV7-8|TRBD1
CASSTHRGLYNEQFF
TGTGCCAGCAGCACACACAGGGGTTTGTACAATGAGCAGTTCTTC
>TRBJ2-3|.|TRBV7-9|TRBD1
CASSIRDRATWDTDTQYF
TGTGCCAGCAGCATCCGGGACAGGGCGACCTGGGACACAGATACGCAGTATTTT
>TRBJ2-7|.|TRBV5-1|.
CASSLAQGRAYEQYF
TGCGCCAGCAGCTTGGCACAGGGGAGGGCCTACGAGCAGTACTTC